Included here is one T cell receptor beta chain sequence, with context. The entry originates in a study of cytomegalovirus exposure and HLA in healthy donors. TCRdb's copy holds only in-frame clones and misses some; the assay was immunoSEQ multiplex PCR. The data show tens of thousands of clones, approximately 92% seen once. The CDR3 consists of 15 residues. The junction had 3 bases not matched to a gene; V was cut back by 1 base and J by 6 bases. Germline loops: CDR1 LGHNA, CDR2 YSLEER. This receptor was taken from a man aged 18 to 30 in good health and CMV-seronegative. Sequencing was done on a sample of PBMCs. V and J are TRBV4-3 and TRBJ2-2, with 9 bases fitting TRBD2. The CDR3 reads CASSQVLAGAGELFF. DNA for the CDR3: TGCGCCAGCAGCCAAGTACTAGCGGGCGCCGGGGAGCTGTTTTTT.